The sequence of this T cell receptor beta chain was determined in a study of T cell responses to AZD1222 COVID-19 vaccine. As for this clone: Its matching antigen is unknown.

Study-wide results and limits: The study sampled repertoires only after the peak T cell response. Clonal diversity may have been underestimated in mostly white British donors.

TCRdb keeps only in-frame clones here, not all; method: immunoSEQ multiplex PCR. The data contain over 150,000 clones, about nine tenths of them singletons. The starting material was peripheral blood, obtained on day 0 of AZD1222 vaccination. The clonotype originates from an adult in good health.

This chain's CDR3 is CASSAHSLSSYNEQFF. The CDR3, as DNA: TGTGCCAGCAGCGCCCACTCCCTATCCTCCTACAATGAGCAGTTCTTC. The V and J genes are TRBV9 and TRBJ2-1; D ambiguous. The CDR3 consists of 16 residues. Per germline, CDR1 SGDLS and CDR2 YYNGEE. V gave up 3 bases and J gave up 0 bases, with 13 bases separating them.